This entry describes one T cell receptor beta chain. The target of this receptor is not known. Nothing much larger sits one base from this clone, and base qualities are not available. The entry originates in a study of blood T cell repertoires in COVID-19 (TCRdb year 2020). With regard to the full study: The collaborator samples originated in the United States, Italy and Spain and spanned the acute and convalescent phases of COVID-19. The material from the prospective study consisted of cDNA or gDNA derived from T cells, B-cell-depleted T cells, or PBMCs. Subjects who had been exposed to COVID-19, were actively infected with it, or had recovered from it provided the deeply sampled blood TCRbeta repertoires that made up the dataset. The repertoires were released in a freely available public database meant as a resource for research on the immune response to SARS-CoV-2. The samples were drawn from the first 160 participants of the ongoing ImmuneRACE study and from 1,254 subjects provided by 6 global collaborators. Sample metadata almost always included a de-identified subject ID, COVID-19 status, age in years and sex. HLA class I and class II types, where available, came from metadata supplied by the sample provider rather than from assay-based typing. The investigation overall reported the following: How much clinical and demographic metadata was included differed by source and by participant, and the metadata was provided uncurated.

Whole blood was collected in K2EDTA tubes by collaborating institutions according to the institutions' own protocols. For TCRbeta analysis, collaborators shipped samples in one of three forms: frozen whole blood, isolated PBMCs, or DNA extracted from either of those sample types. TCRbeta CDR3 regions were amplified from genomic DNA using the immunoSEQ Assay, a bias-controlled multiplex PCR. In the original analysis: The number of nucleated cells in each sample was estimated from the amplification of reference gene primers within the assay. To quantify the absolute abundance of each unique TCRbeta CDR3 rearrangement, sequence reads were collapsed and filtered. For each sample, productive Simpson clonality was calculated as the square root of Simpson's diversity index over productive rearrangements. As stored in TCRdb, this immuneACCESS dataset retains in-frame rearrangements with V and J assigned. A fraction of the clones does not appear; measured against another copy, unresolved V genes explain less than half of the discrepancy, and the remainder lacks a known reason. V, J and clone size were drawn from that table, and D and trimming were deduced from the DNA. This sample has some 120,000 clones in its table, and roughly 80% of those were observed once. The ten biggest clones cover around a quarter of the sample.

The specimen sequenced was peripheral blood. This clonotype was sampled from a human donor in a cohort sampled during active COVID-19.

The CDR3 loop reads CASSLGRLDEQFF. The DNA sequence is as follows: TGTGCCAGCAGCTTAGGGAGGTTGGATGAGCAGTTCTTC. The rearranged chain carries TRBV7-9 and TRBJ2-1, with a weak D call of TRBD2 (5 bases match). As encoded in the germline V gene (reference sequence), CDR1 is SEHNR while CDR2 is FQNEAQ. V drops 1 base and J drops 8 bases, leaving 9 bases in between. From its cysteine to its phenylalanine, the CDR3 spans 13 amino acids. Only the CDR3 DNA is retained, 39 bases long and in frame from the first base. Joined to the reference TRBV7-9 and TRBJ2-1 proteins, this CDR3 gives the full variable domain: DTGVSQNPRHKITKRGQNVTFRCDPISEHNRLYWYRQTLGQGPEFLTYFQNEAQLEKSRLLSDRFSAERPKGSFSTLEIQRTEQGDSAMYLCASSLGRLDEQFFGPGTRLTVL.